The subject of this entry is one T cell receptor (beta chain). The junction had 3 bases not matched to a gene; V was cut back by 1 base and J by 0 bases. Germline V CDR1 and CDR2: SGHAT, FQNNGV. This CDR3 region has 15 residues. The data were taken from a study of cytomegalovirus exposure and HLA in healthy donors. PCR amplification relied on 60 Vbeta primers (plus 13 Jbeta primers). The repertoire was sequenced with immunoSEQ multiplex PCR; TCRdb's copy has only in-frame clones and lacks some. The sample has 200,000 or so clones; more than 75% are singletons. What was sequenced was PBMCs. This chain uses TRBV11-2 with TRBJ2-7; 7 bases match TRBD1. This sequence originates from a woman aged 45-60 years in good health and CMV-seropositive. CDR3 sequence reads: CASSLVRTGSYEQYF. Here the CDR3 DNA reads TGTGCCAGCAGCTTAGTCCGGACAGGCTCCTACGAGCAGTACTTC.